These T cell receptor beta chains were read from a single sample in a study of blood T cell repertoires in COVID-19. Generated by immunoSEQ multiplex PCR, the TCRdb table keeps only in-frame clones and is missing some. The data contain 150,000 to 200,000 clones, about 81% of them singletons. The material sequenced was peripheral blood. Receptors were obtained from a woman of 80 years or more with COVID-19, enrolled during active disease. CDR3s include the opening cysteine and the closing phenylalanine or tryptophan.

J: TRBJ2-7
V: TRBV28
CDR3: CASSLLLAVYEQYF

J: TRBJ2-7
V: TRBV18
CDR3: CASSDGQGGYEQYF

J: TRBJ2-1
V: TRBV24-1
CDR3: CATSDPRLYNEQFF

J: TRBJ2-4
V: TRBV28
CDR3: CASSTLRLAKNIQYF

J: TRBJ2-7
V: TRBV19
CDR3: CASSMRQGGYEQYF

J: TRBJ1-5
V: TRBV30
CDR3: CAWSPGSNQPQHF

J: TRBJ1-1
V: TRBV2
CDR3: CASSEKLVSTEAFF

J: TRBJ2-5
V: TRBV5-5
CDR3: CASSRAGTSPRETQYF

J: TRBJ2-7
V: TRBV6-6
CDR3: CASSYVDRVLHEQYF

J: TRBJ1-2
V: TRBV4-1
CDR3: CASSQVTGANYGYTF

J: TRBJ2-2
V: TRBV19
CDR3: CASSSGRYTGELFF